This TCR beta chain stems from a study of long-term antiretroviral therapy in people with HIV. General observations from the study: Those clones which expanded before ART made up the dominant part of the repertoire at all time points.

Concerning this clone itself: The target antigen is unknown.

Germline V gene data show CDR1 as SGHAT and CDR2 as FQNNGV. Germline trimming cut 2 bases from V and 0 bases from J; bases unmatched to any gene: 5. The CDR3 is 16 amino acids. With survey level as its setting, the immunoSEQ assay was v3.0. The study targeted roughly 35,000-50,000 T-cell genomes per sample in sequencing. TCRdb keeps only in-frame clones here, not all; method: immunoSEQ multiplex PCR. Here the sample spans about 12,000 clones, about 83% being singletons. The source was unsorted PBMCs, collected 3.4 years after starting antiretroviral therapy. The rearrangement links TRBV11-2 to TRBJ2-5, with TRBD2 matching over 8 bases. This TCR was sampled from a man between 35 and 55 years old with HIV. The CDR3 DNA follows: TGTGCCAGCAGCTTAATGCTAGCGGGCAACCAAGAGACCCAGTACTTC. Translating it yields CASSLMLAGNQETQYF.